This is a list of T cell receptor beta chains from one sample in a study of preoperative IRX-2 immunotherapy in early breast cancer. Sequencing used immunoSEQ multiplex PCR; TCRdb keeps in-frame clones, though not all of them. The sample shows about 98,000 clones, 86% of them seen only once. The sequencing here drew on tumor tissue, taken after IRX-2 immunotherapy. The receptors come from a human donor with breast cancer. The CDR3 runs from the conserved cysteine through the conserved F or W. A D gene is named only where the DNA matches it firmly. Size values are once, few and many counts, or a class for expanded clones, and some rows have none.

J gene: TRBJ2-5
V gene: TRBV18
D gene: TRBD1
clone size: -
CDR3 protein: CASSPGTGLETQYF
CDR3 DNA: TGTGCCAGCTCTCCCGGGACAGGGTTGGAGACCCAGTACTTC

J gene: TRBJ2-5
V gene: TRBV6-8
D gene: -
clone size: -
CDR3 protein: CASSRGLQETQYF
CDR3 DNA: TGTGCCAGCAGTCGGGGACTCCAAGAGACCCAGTACTTC

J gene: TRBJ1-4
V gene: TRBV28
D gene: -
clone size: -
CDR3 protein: CASMGDGGEKLFF
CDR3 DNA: TGTGCCAGCATGGGGGACGGGGGTGAAAAACTGTTTTTT

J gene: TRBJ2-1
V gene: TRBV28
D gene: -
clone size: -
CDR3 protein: CASTSGGTLNEQFF
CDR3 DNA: TGTGCCAGCACCTCGGGGGGCACCCTCAATGAGCAGTTCTTC

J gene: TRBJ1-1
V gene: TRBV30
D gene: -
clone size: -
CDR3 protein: CACPWAGVTEAFF
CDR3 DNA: TGTGCCTGCCCGTGGGCGGGAGTCACTGAAGCTTTCTTT

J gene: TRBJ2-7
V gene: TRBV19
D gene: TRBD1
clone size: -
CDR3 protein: CASSMRGRTNEQYF
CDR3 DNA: TGTGCCAGTAGTATGAGGGGGCGCACAAACGAGCAGTACTTC

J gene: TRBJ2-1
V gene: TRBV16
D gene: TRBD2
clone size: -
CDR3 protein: CASSLGTGLERDNEQFF
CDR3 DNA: TGTGCCAGCAGCCTAGGGACGGGACTAGAGAGAGACAATGAGCAGTTCTTC

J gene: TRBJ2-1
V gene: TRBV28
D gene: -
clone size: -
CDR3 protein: CASSLLGNEQFF
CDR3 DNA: TGTGCCAGCAGTCTACTAGGAAACGAGCAGTTCTTC

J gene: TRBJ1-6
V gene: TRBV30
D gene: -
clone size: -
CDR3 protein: CAWSFGGANSPLHF
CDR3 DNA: TGTGCCTGGAGTTTTGGGGGGGCGAATTCACCCCTCCACTTT

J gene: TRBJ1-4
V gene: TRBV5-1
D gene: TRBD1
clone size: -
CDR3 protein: CASRPLQGSTNEKLFF
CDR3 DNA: TGCGCCAGCAGGCCCCTACAGGGGTCAACTAATGAAAAACTGTTTTTT

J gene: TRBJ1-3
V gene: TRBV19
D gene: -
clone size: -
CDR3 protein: CASSTRTPSGNTIYF
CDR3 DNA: TGTGCCAGTAGTACCCGGACACCGTCTGGAAACACCATATATTTT

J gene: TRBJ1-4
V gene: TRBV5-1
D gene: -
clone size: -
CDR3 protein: CASSLAGSNEKLFF
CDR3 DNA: TGCGCCAGCAGCTTGGCTGGGTCGAATGAAAAACTGTTTTTT

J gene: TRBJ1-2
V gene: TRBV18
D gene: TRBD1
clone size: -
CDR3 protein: CASSPGTGANYGYTF
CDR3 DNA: TGTGCCAGCTCACCAGGGACAGGAGCAAACTATGGCTACACCTTC

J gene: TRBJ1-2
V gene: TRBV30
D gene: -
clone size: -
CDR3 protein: CAWRRDSGGYTF
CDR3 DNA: TGTGCCTGGAGGCGGGACTCGGGAGGCTACACCTTC

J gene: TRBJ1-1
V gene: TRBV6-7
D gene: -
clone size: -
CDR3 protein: CASRPDSDTEAFF
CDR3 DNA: TGTGCCAGCAGACCCGACAGCGACACTGAAGCTTTCTTT

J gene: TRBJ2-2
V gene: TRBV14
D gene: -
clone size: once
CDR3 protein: CASSQWGASGELFF
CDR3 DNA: TGTGCCAGCAGCCAGTGGGGGGCATCCGGGGAGCTGTTTTTT

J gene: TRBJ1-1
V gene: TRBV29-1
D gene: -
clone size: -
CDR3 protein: CSVDAGVMYTEAFF
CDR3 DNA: TGCAGCGTTGATGCAGGGGTGATGTATACTGAAGCTTTCTTT

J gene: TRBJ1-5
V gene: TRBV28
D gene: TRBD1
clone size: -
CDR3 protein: CASSFQQGYNQPQHF
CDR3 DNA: TGTGCCAGCAGTTTCCAACAGGGGTACAATCAGCCCCAGCATTTT

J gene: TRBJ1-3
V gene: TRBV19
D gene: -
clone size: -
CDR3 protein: CASSRPDSGNTIYF
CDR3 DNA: TGTGCCAGTAGTCGGCCCGACTCTGGAAACACCATATATTTT

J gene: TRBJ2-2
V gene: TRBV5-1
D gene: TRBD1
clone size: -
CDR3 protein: CASGRQGTNTGELFF
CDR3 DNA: TGCGCCAGCGGTAGACAGGGGACGAACACCGGGGAGCTGTTTTTT

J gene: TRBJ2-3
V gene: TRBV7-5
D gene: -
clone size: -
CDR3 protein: CASSSTGTGTDTQYF
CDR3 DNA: TGTGCCAGCAGCTCGACAGGAACTGGCACAGATACGCAGTATTTT

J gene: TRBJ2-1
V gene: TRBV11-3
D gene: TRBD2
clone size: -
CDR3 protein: CASSLTSGKDEQFF
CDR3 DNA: TGTGCCAGCAGCTTGACTAGCGGGAAAGATGAGCAGTTCTTC

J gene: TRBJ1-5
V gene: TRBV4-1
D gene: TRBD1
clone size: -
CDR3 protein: CASSHKTGGNNQPQHF
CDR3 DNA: TGCGCCAGCAGCCACAAGACAGGGGGCAACAATCAGCCCCAGCATTTT

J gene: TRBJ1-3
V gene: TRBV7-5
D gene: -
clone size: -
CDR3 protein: CASSSLSEARSGNTIYF
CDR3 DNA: TGTGCCAGCAGCTCCCTCTCCGAGGCCAGGTCTGGAAACACCATATATTTT

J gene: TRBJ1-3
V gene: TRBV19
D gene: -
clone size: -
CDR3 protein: CASSIDLLTSGNTIYF
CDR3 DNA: TGTGCCAGTAGTATAGACCTGCTCACCTCTGGAAACACCATATATTTT

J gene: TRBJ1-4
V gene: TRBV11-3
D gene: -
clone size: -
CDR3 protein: CASSSGGAVNEKLFF
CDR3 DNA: TGTGCCAGCAGCTCCGGGGGGGCGGTTAATGAAAAACTGTTTTTT

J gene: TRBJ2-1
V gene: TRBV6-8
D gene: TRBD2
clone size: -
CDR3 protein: CASILAGNPGVSNEQFF
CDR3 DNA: TGTGCCAGCATACTAGCGGGAAACCCGGGAGTAAGCAATGAGCAGTTCTTC

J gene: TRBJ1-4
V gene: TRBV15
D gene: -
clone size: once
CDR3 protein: CATSAWTAVNEKLFF
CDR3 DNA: TGTGCCACCAGCGCTTGGACAGCCGTTAATGAAAAACTGTTTTTT

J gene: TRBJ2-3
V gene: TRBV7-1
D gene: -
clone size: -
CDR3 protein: CASSLRVRGTDTQYF
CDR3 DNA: TGTGCCAGCAGCTTGAGGGTCCGGGGCACAGATACGCAGTATTTT

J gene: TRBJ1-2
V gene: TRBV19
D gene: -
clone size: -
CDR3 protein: CASSTGRGYTF
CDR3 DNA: TGTGCCAGTAGTACGGGTCGTGGCTACACCTTC

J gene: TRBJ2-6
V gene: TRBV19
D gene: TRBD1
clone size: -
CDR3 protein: CASIGTGGRISGANVLTF
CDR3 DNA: TGTGCCAGTATCGGGACAGGGGGCCGGATCTCTGGGGCCAACGTCCTGACTTTC

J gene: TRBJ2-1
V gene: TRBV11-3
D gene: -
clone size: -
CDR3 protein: CASSLIGSYNEQFF
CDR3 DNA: TGTGCCAGCAGCTTAATTGGTTCCTACAATGAGCAGTTCTTC

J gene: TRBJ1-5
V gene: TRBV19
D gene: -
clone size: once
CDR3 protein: CASSLPQGQPQHF
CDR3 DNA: TGTGCCAGTAGCCTGCCACAGGGTCAGCCCCAGCATTTT